The 10 T cell receptor beta chains given below trace back to one sample, sequenced in a study of T cells in Graves' hyperthyroidism and ophthalmopathy. Researchers amplified the TCR beta CDR3 regions from RNA transcripts. A set of HTBI primers served as the primers for a first-round RT-PCR of the TCR CDR3. TCRdb re-analysed the multiplex PCR reads in MiXCR, keeping a single row per CDR3 protein. The table includes 450,000 to 650,000 distinct CDR3 sequences, 20% to 25% detected once. The material sequenced was blood. The receptors here all came from a man between 18 and 35 years old with Graves' hyperthyroidism.

This clonotype came up many times. The gene calls are TRBV7-6 and TRBJ2-5; the D is unclear. With 5 bases removed from V and 4 bases from J, the gap between germline ends came to 14 bases. Germline lookup yields CDR1 SGHVS and CDR2 FNYEAQ. The CDR3 spans 14 residues. The CDR3 DNA reads as TGTGCCAGCAGCCTAAAGGGTTGGGGAGAGACCCAGTACTTC. Protein product: CASSLKGWGETQYF.

This clonotype was detected only a few times. V is TRBV5-1 and J is TRBJ1-1; D might be TRBD1 (5 bases). This CDR3 is built from 14 residues. The germline CDR1 and CDR2 sequences are SGHRS and YFSETQ. V gave up 0 bases and J gave up 8 bases, with 14 bases separating them. The CDR3 bases are TGCGCCAGCAGCTTGGCAGCGTCCCGGGACGAAGCTTTCTTT. Translating gives CASSLAASRDEAFF.

This clonotype was seen more than once but under ten times. The chain carries TRBV6-2 or TRBV6-3 and TRBJ2-2; perhaps TRBD2 as D (5 bases). The CDR3 covers 18 residues. Trimming took 0 bases from V and 8 from J, leaving 22 bases between them. The germline CDR1 and CDR2 sequences are MNHEY and SVGEGT. The DNA for the CDR3 is TGTGCCAGCAGTTACTCGAACGGGATCTCCCTTGACCATGGGGAGCTGTTTTTT. It yields the protein CASSYSNGISLDHGELFF.

This chain uses TRBV27 with TRBJ1-1; D is uncertain. The CDR3 has 18 amino acids. V gave up 0 bases and J gave up 1 base, with 18 bases separating them. The germline V gene has CDR1 MNHEY and CDR2 SMNVEV (reference sequence). CDR3 region: CASSLSRYSPFGNTEAFF. In DNA, the CDR3 is TGTGCCAGCAGTTTATCGAGGTACAGCCCGTTTGGGAACACTGAAGCTTTCTTT.

This clonotype was counted many times. This rearrangement joins TRBV28 to TRBJ2-5, with 8 bases matching TRBD1. V dropped 3 bases and J dropped 4; count of bases not matched to a gene: 7. From germline, CDR1 is MDHEN and CDR2 SYDVKM. The CDR3 loop spans 15 amino acids. CDR3 in amino acids: CASSFGQGSAETQYF. CDR3 DNA: TGTGCCAGCAGTTTCGGACAGGGCTCTGCAGAGACCCAGTACTTC.

The CDR3 DNA reads TGTGCCAGCAGAAGGGACAGGGCAATCTATGGCTACACCTTC. It translates to CASRRDRAIYGYTF. The genes are TRBV6-2 or TRBV6-3 and TRBJ1-2; 9 positions match TRBD1. The germline V gene has CDR1 MNHEY and CDR2 SVGEGT. This CDR3 region has 14 residues. The V and J ends lost 6 bases and 4 bases, in that order; junction bases with no gene match: 6.

V is TRBV6-5 and J is TRBJ2-7; no clear D. This CDR3 comprises 13 residues. V gave up 2 bases and J gave up 6 bases, with 11 bases separating them. Germline V lookup: CDR1 MNHEY, CDR2 SVGAGI. CDR3 sequence: CASSYGGVGEQYF. The CDR3 bases are TGTGCCAGCAGTTACGGCGGCGTAGGCGAGCAGTACTTC.

This clonotype was seen at least ten times. This chain uses TRBV7-2 with TRBJ1-2; D perhaps matches TRBD1 (5 bases). V was trimmed by 4 bases and J by 5 bases, leaving 17 bases between them. Looked up from germline, CDR1 is SGHTA and CDR2 is FQGNSA. This CDR3 spans 15 amino acids. CDR3 DNA sequence: TGTGCCAGCAGCTCCTACGCAGGGAGGGAATATGGCTACACCTTC. This gives the protein CASSSYAGREYGYTF.

V and J are TRBV24-1 and TRBJ1-5; tentative D call: TRBD1 (5 bases). V was clipped by 3 bases and J by 5 bases, with 13 bases between them. Germline V lookup: CDR1 KGHDR, CDR2 SFDVKD. This CDR3 contains 15 residues. The CDR3 is CATSDHGTEDQPQHF. CDR3 bases: TGTGCCACCAGTGATCACGGGACGGAAGATCAGCCCCAGCATTTT.

This clonotype occurred many times. V usage is TRBV12-3 or TRBV12-4 and J usage is TRBJ2-5; D uncertain. CDR3 length: 13 residues. V was clipped by 1 base and J by 3 bases, with 6 bases between them. The CDR3 DNA reads as TGTGCCAGCAGTTTAGATCAGGAAGAGACCCAGTACTTC. Its protein product is CASSLDQEETQYF.